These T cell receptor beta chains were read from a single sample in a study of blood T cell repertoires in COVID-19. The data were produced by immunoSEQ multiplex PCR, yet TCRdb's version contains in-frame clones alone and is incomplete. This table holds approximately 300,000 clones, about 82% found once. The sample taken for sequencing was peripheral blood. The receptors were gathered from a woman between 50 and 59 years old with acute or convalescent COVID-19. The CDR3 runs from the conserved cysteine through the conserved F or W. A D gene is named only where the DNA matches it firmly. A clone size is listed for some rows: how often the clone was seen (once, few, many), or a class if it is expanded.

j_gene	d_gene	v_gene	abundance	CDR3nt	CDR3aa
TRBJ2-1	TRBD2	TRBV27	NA	TGTGCCAGCATAAGGGCGGGAGGGCCTTACAATGAGCAGTTCTTC	CASIRAGGPYNEQFF
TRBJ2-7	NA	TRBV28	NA	TGTGCCAGCAGTTTAGTGTCAGGGCCCTTCCACGAGCAGTACTTC	CASSLVSGPFHEQYF
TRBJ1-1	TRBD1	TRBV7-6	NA	TGTGCCAGCAGCTTAGAAAGGCGGACAGGGAGGGGCAACACTGAAGCTTTCTTT	CASSLERRTGRGNTEAFF
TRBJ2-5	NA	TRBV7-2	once	TGTGCCAGCAGCCCCCCCCCAGTGACTCCCCGGGGGGAGACCCAGTACTTC	CASSPPPVTPRGETQYF
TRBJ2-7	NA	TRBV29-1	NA	TGCAGCGTTGAAACTGGACAGACGTTTTTCGAGCAGTACTTC	CSVETGQTFFEQYF
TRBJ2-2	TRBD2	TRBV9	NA	TGTGCCAGCAGCGTAGCAGGGACTAGCGTTCCCGGGGAGCTGTTTTTT	CASSVAGTSVPGELFF
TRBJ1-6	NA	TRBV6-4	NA	TGTGCCAGCAGTGTCGTACAGGGAGAATTGGATTCACCCCTCCACTTT	CASSVVQGELDSPLHF
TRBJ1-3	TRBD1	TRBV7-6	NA	TGTGCCAGCAGCTTGGAGACAGGGGGGGGAAACACCATATATTTT	CASSLETGGGNTIYF
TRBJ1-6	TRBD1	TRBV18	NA	TGTGCCAGCTCACCTGCGGGACAGCTTAATTCACCCCTCCACTTT	CASSPAGQLNSPLHF
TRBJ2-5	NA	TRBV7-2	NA	TGTGCCAGCAGCTTAGTAGGGGGACCCCAAGAGACCCAGTACTTC	CASSLVGGPQETQYF
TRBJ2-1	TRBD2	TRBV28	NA	TGTGCCAGCAGTTTAGTGATAGCGGGAGGCCTCCAGTTCTTC	CASSLVIAGGLQFF
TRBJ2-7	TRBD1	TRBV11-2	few	TGTGCCAGCAGCCCTGACGGGACAGGGGTCTACGAGCAGTACTTC	CASSPDGTGVYEQYF
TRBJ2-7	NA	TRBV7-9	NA	TGTGCCAGCAGCTTATCGTCAGGGGTACCCTACGAGCAGTACTTC	CASSLSSGVPYEQYF
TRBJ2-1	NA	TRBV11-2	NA	TGTGCCAGCAGCTTCGGGAATGAGCAGTTCTTC	CASSFGNEQFF
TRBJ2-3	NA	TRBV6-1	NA	TGTGCCAGCAGTGAAGTGAGGGGGAGCGCAGATACGCAGTATTTT	CASSEVRGSADTQYF
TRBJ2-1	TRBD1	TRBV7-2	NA	TGTGCCAGCAGCAAGGGACAGGGGACCTACAATGAGCAGTTCTTC	CASSKGQGTYNEQFF
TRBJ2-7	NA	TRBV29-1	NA	TGCAGCGCTATCCTCCAGGGGGGAAGCTCCTACGAGCAGTACTTC	CSAILQGGSSYEQYF
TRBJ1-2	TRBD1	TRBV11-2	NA	TGTGCCAGCAGCTTATCGGGACAGCTGGGCTATGGCTACACCTTC	CASSLSGQLGYGYTF
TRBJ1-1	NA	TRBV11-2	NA	TGTGCCAGCAGCCAGAACAGCGGCACTGAAGCTTTCTTT	CASSQNSGTEAFF
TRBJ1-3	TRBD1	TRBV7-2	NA	TGTGCCAGCAGCTTACAACAGGGGGCGCCTGGAAACACCATATATTTT	CASSLQQGAPGNTIYF
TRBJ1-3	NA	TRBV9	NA	TGTGCCAGCAGCGTTTATTTTGGGGCGGAAAGAAACACCATATATTTT	CASSVYFGAERNTIYF
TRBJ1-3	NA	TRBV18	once	TGTGCCAGCTCACCAATGAGTTTTACTGGAAACACCATATATTTT	CASSPMSFTGNTIYF
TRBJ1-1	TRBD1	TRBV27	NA	TGTGCCAGCAGGGGGACAGGGGGTAGCACTGAAGCTTTCTTT	CASRGTGGSTEAFF
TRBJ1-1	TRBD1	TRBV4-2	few	TGTGCCAGCAGCCAAGAGATTCAGGGGGCAAGTGAAGCTTTCTTT	CASSQEIQGASEAFF
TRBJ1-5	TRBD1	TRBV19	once	TGTGCCAGTAGAAGACAGGGGATATATCAGCCCCAGCATTTT	CASRRQGIYQPQHF
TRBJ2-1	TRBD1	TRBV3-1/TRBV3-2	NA	TGTGCCAGCAGCCAAGTGCAGACAGGGAATGAGCAGTTCTTC	CASSQVQTGNEQFF
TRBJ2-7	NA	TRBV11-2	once	TGTGCCAGCAGCTTAGCTTCCACCAGCTACGAGCAGTACTTC	CASSLASTSYEQYF
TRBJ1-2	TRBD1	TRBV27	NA	TGTGCCAGCCTGCCGGGACAGGGGGCGGTGGGCTACACCTTC	CASLPGQGAVGYTF
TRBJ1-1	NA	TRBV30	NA	TGTGCCTGGAGTGTCCTCAACACTGAAGCTTTCTTT	CAWSVLNTEAFF
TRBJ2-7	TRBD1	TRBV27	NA	TGTGCCAGCAGTTACAGGGGGGTCGAGCAGTACTTC	CASSYRGVEQYF
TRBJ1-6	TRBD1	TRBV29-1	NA	TGCAGCGTACGGGACAGGGGAAATTCACCCCTCCACTTT	CSVRDRGNSPLHF
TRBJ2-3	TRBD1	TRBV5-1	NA	TGCGCCAGCAGCTTGGCTGGACAGGGGGCTTTAGATACGCAGTATTTT	CASSLAGQGALDTQYF
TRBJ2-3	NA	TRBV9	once	TGTGCCAGCACGATTATGGGGACTAGCACAGATACGCAGTATTTT	CASTIMGTSTDTQYF
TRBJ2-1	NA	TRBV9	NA	TGTGCCAGCAGCGCCCCCCCGGACGGAGGATACAATGAGCAGTTCTTC	CASSAPPDGGYNEQFF
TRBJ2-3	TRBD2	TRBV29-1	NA	TGCAGCGTGGGGGGACTAGCGGCTAGCACAGATACGCAGTATTTT	CSVGGLAASTDTQYF
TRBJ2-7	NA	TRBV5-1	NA	TGCGCCAGCAGCTTGCGGGGGTCCTACGAGCAGTACTTC	CASSLRGSYEQYF
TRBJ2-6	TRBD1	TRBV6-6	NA	TGTGCCAGCGGACAGGGACTGGGCTCTGGGGCCAACGTCCTGACTTTC	CASGQGLGSGANVLTF
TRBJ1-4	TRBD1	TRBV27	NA	TGTGCCAGCAGTTCCGACAGGGGGCAGAGGGAAAAACTGTTTTTT	CASSSDRGQREKLFF
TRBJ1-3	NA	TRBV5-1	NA	TGCGCCAGCAGCAACAGGGACACCTCTGGAAACACCATATATTTT	CASSNRDTSGNTIYF
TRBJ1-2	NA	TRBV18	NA	TGTGCCAGCTCTCTCGGACAGTTGGGCCCCTTGGGCTACACCTTC	CASSLGQLGPLGYTF
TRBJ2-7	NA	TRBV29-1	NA	TGCAGCGGTGGGGGCGGCGGTTACTCCTACGAGCAGTACTTC	CSGGGGGYSYEQYF
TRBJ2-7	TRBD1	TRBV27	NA	TGTGCCAGCAGTTTATTGGGGACAGGGGGCCACGAGCAGTACTTC	CASSLLGTGGHEQYF
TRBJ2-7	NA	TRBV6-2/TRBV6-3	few	TGTGCCAGCAGTTACTCCCCACAGGCATTCTACGAGCAGTACTTC	CASSYSPQAFYEQYF
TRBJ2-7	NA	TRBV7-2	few	TGTGCCAGCAGCTTAGCCCCACCCTACAGGGACGAGCAGTACTTC	CASSLAPPYRDEQYF
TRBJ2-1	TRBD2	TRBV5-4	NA	TGTGCCAGCAGCCCCATAAGCGGGAGGGCCAGCGATGAGCAGTTCTTC	CASSPISGRASDEQFF
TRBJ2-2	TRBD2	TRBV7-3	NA	TGTGCCAGCAGCTTAACCGGCGGGAGAGCCGCAACCGGGGAGCTGTTTTTT	CASSLTGGRAATGELFF
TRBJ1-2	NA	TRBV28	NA	TGTGCCAGCAGTTCTCAGGGGTATGGCTACACCTTC	CASSSQGYGYTF
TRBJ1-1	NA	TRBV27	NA	TGTGCCAGCAGCTTCACCGGGAACACTGAAGCTTTCTTT	CASSFTGNTEAFF
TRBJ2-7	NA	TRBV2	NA	TGTGCCAGCACGTCGGGAGTCGTCTTCGAGCAGTACTTC	CASTSGVVFEQYF
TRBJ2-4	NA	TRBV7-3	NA	TGTGCCAGCATGCTCCACCCCGGGAGTGACATTCAGTACTTC	CASMLHPGSDIQYF
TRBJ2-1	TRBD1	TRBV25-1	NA	TGTGCCAGCAGTGAAACCGGGACAGGCTTAAACAATGAGCAGTTCTTC	CASSETGTGLNNEQFF
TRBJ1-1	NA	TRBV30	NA	TGTGCCTGGAGTGTACAGGTTCGTGGAACTGAAGCTTTCTTT	CAWSVQVRGTEAFF
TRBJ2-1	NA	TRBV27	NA	TGTGCCAGCAGTTTATTAGGTCAGCGGAGCAACAATGAGCAGTTCTTC	CASSLLGQRSNNEQFF
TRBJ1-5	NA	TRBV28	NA	TGTGCCAGCATACCAGGGGGCAATCAGCCCCAGCATTTT	CASIPGGNQPQHF
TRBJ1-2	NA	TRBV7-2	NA	TGTGCCAGCAGCTTAGGGCCAGGGGATGGCTACACCTTC	CASSLGPGDGYTF
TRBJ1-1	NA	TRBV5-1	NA	TGCGCCAGCAGCTTGGCTCCCCCGAACACTGAAGCTTTCTTT	CASSLAPPNTEAFF
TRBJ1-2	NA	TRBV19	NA	TGTGCCAGTAGTATAGATCCCGCGGGGGCCATCGGCTACACCTTC	CASSIDPAGAIGYTF
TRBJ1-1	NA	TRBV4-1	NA	TGCGCCAGCAGCCAAGGGCTGATCCGAGCTTTCTTT	CASSQGLIRAFF
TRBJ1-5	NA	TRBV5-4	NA	TGTGCCAGCAGCTTACAGGGATCGTATCAGCCCCAGCATTTT	CASSLQGSYQPQHF
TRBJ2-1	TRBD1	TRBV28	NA	TGTGCCAGCAGTTATATGACAGGGTTGTTCTTC	CASSYMTGLFF